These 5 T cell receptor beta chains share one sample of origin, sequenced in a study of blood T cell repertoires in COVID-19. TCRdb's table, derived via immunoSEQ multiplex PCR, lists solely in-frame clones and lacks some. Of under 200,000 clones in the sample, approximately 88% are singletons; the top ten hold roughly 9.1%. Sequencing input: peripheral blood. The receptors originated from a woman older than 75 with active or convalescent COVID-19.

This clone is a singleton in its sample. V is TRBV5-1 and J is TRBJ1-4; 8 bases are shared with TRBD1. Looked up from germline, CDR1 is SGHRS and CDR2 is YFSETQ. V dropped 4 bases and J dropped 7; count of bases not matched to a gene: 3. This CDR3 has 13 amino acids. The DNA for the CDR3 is TGCGCCAGCAGCCGGACAGGGAGTGAAAAACTGTTTTTT. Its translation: CASSRTGSEKLFF.

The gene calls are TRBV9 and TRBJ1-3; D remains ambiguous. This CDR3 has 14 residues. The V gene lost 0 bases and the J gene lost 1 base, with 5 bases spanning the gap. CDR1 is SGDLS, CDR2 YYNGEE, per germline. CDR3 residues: CASSVVESGNTIYF. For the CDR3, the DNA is TGTGCCAGCAGCGTAGTGGAGTCTGGAAACACCATATATTTT.

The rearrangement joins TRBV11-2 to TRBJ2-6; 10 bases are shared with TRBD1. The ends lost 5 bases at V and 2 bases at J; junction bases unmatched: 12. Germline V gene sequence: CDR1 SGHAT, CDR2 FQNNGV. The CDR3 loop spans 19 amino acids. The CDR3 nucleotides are TGTGCCAGCAGCCTTAGGGGGGGACAGGGGTCCCCTGGGGCCAACGTCCTGACTTTC. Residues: CASSLRGGQGSPGANVLTF.

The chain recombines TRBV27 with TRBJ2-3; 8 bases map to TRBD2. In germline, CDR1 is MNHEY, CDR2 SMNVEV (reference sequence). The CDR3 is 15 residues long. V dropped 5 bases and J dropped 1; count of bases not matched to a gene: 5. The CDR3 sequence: CASSPLAGGTDTQYF. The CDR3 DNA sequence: TGTGCCAGCAGTCCCCTAGCGGGTGGCACAGATACGCAGTATTTT.

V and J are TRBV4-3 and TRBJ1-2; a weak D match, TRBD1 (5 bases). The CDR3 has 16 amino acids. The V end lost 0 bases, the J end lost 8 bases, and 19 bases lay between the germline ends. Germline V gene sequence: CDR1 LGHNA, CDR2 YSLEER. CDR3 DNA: TGCGCCAGCAGCCAAGATCAGGGTGTCGGCAGGGCAGGCTACACCTTC. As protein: CASSQDQGVGRAGYTF.